A selection of T cell receptor beta chains follows, all from one sample in a study of blood T cell repertoires in COVID-19. TCRdb keeps only in-frame clones here, not all; method: immunoSEQ multiplex PCR. This table has approximately 110,000 clones, more than 80% appearing once. Sequencing was done on a sample of peripheral blood. The source is a woman in her fifties or sixties with acute or convalescent COVID-19. CDR3s include the opening cysteine and the closing phenylalanine or tryptophan. A D gene is named only where the DNA matches it firmly. Rows give clone size only sometimes, using once, few, many, or a class for an expanded clone.

V: TRBV7-3
D: .
size: .
J: TRBJ2-5
DNA: TGTGCCAGCAGCCCTAGGCCGGGTGAGACCCAGTACTTC
CDR3: CASSPRPGETQYF

V: TRBV6-2/TRBV6-3
D: TRBD1
size: few
J: TRBJ1-5
DNA: TGTGCCAGCAGTTACGCCAATTCCGGGACAGGGCGTCAGCCCCAGCATTTT
CDR3: CASSYANSGTGRQPQHF

V: TRBV7-3
D: .
size: .
J: TRBJ2-1
DNA: TGTGCCAGCAGTTCAACCGCTAGCCGCGAGCAGTTCTTC
CDR3: CASSSTASREQFF

V: TRBV2
D: .
size: .
J: TRBJ2-2
DNA: TGTGCCTTTAGGGGTGACACCGGGGAGCTGTTTTTT
CDR3: CAFRGDTGELFF

V: TRBV7-3
D: TRBD1
size: .
J: TRBJ1-1
DNA: TGTGCCAGCAGCTTAGGGACAGGGGGCTATGGCACTGAAGCTTTCTTT
CDR3: CASSLGTGGYGTEAFF

V: TRBV6-1
D: TRBD1
size: .
J: TRBJ1-3
DNA: TGTGCCAGCAGTGAAACAGGGGCGACCCTCGGAAACACCATATATTTT
CDR3: CASSETGATLGNTIYF

V: TRBV6-5
D: TRBD1
size: few
J: TRBJ2-7
DNA: TGTGCCAGCACCGACAGGGCCGCCTACGAGCAGTACTTC
CDR3: CASTDRAAYEQYF

V: TRBV2
D: TRBD2
size: .
J: TRBJ2-3
DNA: TGTGCCAGCAGTTTAGCGGGAGGGACAGATACGCAGTATTTT
CDR3: CASSLAGGTDTQYF

V: TRBV4-3
D: TRBD1
size: .
J: TRBJ1-6
DNA: TGCGCCAGCAGCCCTGCGACAGGGGAGATGAATTCACCCCTCCACTTT
CDR3: CASSPATGEMNSPLHF

V: TRBV28
D: .
size: once
J: TRBJ2-1
DNA: TGTGCCAGCAGTTCTCCAGGGGAAGGGATTTCCTACAATGAGCAGTTCTTC
CDR3: CASSSPGEGISYNEQFF

V: TRBV2
D: TRBD1
size: .
J: TRBJ1-1
DNA: TGTGCCAGCAGTGGGCCCCGGGACAGATATGACACTGAAGCTTTCTTT
CDR3: CASSGPRDRYDTEAFF

V: TRBV6-5
D: .
size: .
J: TRBJ1-6
DNA: TGTGCCAGCAGTTTACAGGGATTAAGATCACCCCTCCACTTT
CDR3: CASSLQGLRSPLHF

V: TRBV7-9
D: TRBD2
size: .
J: TRBJ2-7
DNA: TGTGCCAGCAGCGACGGGACTAGCGGGGGCTACGAGCAGTACTTC
CDR3: CASSDGTSGGYEQYF

V: TRBV7-2
D: .
size: .
J: TRBJ1-1
DNA: TGTGCCAGCGCGCCCTTAAGTGGGGGAGGGAACACTGAAGCTTTCTTT
CDR3: CASAPLSGGGNTEAFF

V: TRBV15
D: .
size: .
J: TRBJ1-3
DNA: TGTGCCACCAGCACGGCAGACGGGGACACCATATATTTT
CDR3: CATSTADGDTIYF

V: TRBV29-1
D: TRBD1
size: .
J: TRBJ2-7
DNA: TGCAGCGTTGAAGGGACAGGGCCCTACGAGCAGTACTTC
CDR3: CSVEGTGPYEQYF

V: TRBV3-1/TRBV3-2
D: .
size: .
J: TRBJ2-7
DNA: TGTGCCAGCAGCCAAGTCAACGAGCAGTACTTC
CDR3: CASSQVNEQYF

V: TRBV15
D: TRBD1
size: .
J: TRBJ1-6
DNA: TGTGCCACCCGACAGGGTAATAATTCACCCCTCCACTTT
CDR3: CATRQGNNSPLHF

V: TRBV28
D: .
size: .
J: TRBJ1-1
DNA: TGTGCCAGCAGTTTCAGTGAGGGGTTCGGGACATTT
CDR3: CASSFSEGFGTF

V: TRBV7-2
D: TRBD2
size: .
J: TRBJ2-2
DNA: TGTGCCAGCAGCTTAGCCGAGCGGGGGAACACCGGGGAGCTGTTTTTT
CDR3: CASSLAERGNTGELFF

V: TRBV28
D: TRBD1
size: .
J: TRBJ2-6
DNA: TGTGCCAGCAGAAGGGACAGAGTCTTCTCTGGGGCCAACGTCCTGACTTTC
CDR3: CASRRDRVFSGANVLTF

V: TRBV12-3/TRBV12-4
D: .
size: .
J: TRBJ1-1
DNA: TGTGCCAGCAGTTTATGGGGGGCTGAAGCTTTCTTT
CDR3: CASSLWGAEAFF

V: TRBV6-2/TRBV6-3
D: .
size: .
J: TRBJ2-3
DNA: TGTGCCAGCAGTTACTCGTCTTTACAGGGTACGCAGTATTTT
CDR3: CASSYSSLQGTQYF

V: TRBV30
D: .
size: .
J: TRBJ1-1
DNA: TGTGCCTGGAGTGTACACAGATATAACACTGAAGCTTTCTTT
CDR3: CAWSVHRYNTEAFF

V: TRBV7-2
D: TRBD1
size: .
J: TRBJ1-2
DNA: TGTGCCAGCAGCTTAGCGCTTGGGACAGGGTATGGCTACACCTTC
CDR3: CASSLALGTGYGYTF

V: TRBV18
D: .
size: .
J: TRBJ2-5
DNA: TGTGCCAGCTCACCGGGCACAGAGTACCAAGAGACCCAGTACTTC
CDR3: CASSPGTEYQETQYF

V: TRBV6-5
D: TRBD2
size: few
J: TRBJ2-1
DNA: TGTGCCAGCATTAAGCGGGAGGGCGTTAATGAGCAGTTCTTC
CDR3: CASIKREGVNEQFF

V: TRBV28
D: .
size: .
J: TRBJ2-3
DNA: TGTGCCAGCAGTTTATTATGGGGGAGGAAGCCAGATACGCAGTATTTT
CDR3: CASSLLWGRKPDTQYF

V: TRBV3-1/TRBV3-2
D: TRBD2
size: .
J: TRBJ2-3
DNA: TGTGCCAGCAGCCAAGATTCTAGCGGGAGGCCCACAGATACGCAGTATTTT
CDR3: CASSQDSSGRPTDTQYF

V: TRBV10-3
D: .
size: .
J: TRBJ1-6
DNA: TGTGCCATCAGTGATGGTGGGGGAGGGGTTGGGACCCTCCACTTT
CDR3: CAISDGGGGVGTLHF

V: TRBV2
D: .
size: .
J: TRBJ2-7
DNA: TGTGCCAGCAGGGCTAGCTCCTACGAGCAGTACTTC
CDR3: CASRASSYEQYF

V: TRBV5-6
D: .
size: .
J: TRBJ1-2
DNA: TGTGCCAGCAGCTTGGTGGCAGGGGACGGCTACACCTTC
CDR3: CASSLVAGDGYTF

V: TRBV19
D: .
size: .
J: TRBJ1-5
DNA: TGTGCCAGCCAAGGAGACGTAAATCAGCCCCAGCATTTT
CDR3: CASQGDVNQPQHF

V: TRBV21-1
D: .
size: few
J: TRBJ1-1
DNA: TGTGCCAGCAGCTCCCGCCGGAGCAACACTGAAGCTTTCTTT
CDR3: CASSSRRSNTEAFF